Listed here is a single TCR beta chain. The CDR3 has 14 residues. Germline V gene data show CDR1 as SGDLS and CDR2 as YYNGEE. The V end lost 4 bases, the J end lost 2 bases, and 12 bases lay between the germline ends. TCRdb used MiXCR to reprocess the 5' RACE reads, holding one entry per CDR3 protein. Of fewer than 140,000 distinct CDR3 sequences in the sample, approximately 17% were seen once. This record belongs to a study of T-cell memory formation after mild COVID-19. The source of this sequence is an adult woman who had mild COVID-19 (a few samples of this study predate the infection). Cell type and time point are not known. Sequencing used PBMCs or a T cell subset sorted from them (not recorded which). This chain connects TRBV9 to TRBJ1-1; D is unresolved. The CDR3 is CASSSFSGNTEAFF. The CDR3 nucleotides read TGTGCCAGCAGCTCTTTCTCCGGTAACACTGAAGCTTTCTTT.